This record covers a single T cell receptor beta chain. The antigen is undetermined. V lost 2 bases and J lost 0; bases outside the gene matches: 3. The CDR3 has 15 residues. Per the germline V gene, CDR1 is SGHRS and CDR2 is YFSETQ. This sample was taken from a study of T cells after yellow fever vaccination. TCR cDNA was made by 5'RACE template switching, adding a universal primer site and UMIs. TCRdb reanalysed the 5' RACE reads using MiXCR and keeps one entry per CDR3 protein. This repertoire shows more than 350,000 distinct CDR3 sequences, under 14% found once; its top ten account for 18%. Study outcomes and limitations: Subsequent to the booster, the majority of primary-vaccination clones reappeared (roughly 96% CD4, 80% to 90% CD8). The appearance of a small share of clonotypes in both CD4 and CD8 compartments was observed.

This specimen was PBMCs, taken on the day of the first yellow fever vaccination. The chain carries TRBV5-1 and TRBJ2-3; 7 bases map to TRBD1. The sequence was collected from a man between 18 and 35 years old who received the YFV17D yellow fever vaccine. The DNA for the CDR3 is TGCGCCAGCAGCTTCCGGGACAGAAGCACAGATACGCAGTATTTT. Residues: CASSFRDRSTDTQYF.